These 22 T cell receptor beta chains were sequenced from one sample in a study of T-cell memory formation after mild COVID-19. From the 5' RACE reads, TCRdb called clonotypes with MiXCR, one entry per CDR3 protein. The sample carries 400,000 to 500,000 distinct CDR3 sequences, 20% recorded once. Sequencing was done on a sample of PBMCs or a T cell subset sorted from them (not recorded which). These receptors came from an adult woman who had mild COVID-19 (a few samples of this study predate the infection). Cell type and time point are not known.

This chain joins TRBV4-1 and TRBJ2-2, with TRBD2 matching over 7 bases. V gave up 1 base and J gave up 3 bases; unmatched junction bases: 8. Germline CDR1 MGHRA, CDR2 YSYEKL. The CDR3 has 17 amino acids. The DNA for the CDR3 is TGCGCCAGCAGCCAAGTGGGGGGGATCGATGACACCGGGGAGCTGTTTTTT. This translates into CASSQVGGIDDTGELFF.

The V gene is TRBV12-3 or TRBV12-4, the J gene TRBJ2-2, with 10 nucleotides matching TRBD2. This CDR3 is built from 16 residues. V dropped 5 bases and J dropped 6; count of bases not matched to a gene: 9. CDR3 sequence (DNA): TGTGCCAGCAGTCCCCTACAGCGGGGGGGCCCCGGGGAGCTGTTTTTT. Translated: CASSPLQRGGPGELFF.

This clonotype was observed at least ten times. The chain couples TRBV6-4 to TRBJ2-3; 7 bases fit TRBD1. Germline CDR1 and CDR2: MRHNA and SNTAGT. After removal of 3 bases from V and 1 base from J, the junction contained 4 bases not matched to a gene. The CDR3 is 15 amino acids. DNA for the CDR3: TGTGCCAGCAGTGATACAACAGGGGGCACAGATACGCAGTATTTT. Encoded protein: CASSDTTGGTDTQYF.

The CDR3 DNA sequence: TGTGCCAGCAGCAACCGGGACCTAAACACAGATACGCAGTATTTT. This codes for CASSNRDLNTDTQYF. V and J are TRBV3-1 and TRBJ2-3; D may match TRBD1 or TRBD2 (5 bases each). Trimming cost V 5 bases and J 2 bases, with 14 bases left between them. Germline V gives CDR1 LGHDT, CDR2 YNNKEL (reference sequence). The CDR3 has 15 residues.

This clonotype came up a few times. The CDR3 sequence is CSARVDSDQPQHF. The CDR3 coding sequence is TGCAGTGCTAGAGTGGATTCGGATCAGCCCCAGCATTTT. The V and J genes are TRBV20-1 and TRBJ1-5, with unresolved D. The CDR3 runs to 13 residues. V was cut by 1 base and J by 5 bases, with 9 bases left in between. Germline CDR1 and CDR2: DFQATT and SNEGSKA (reference sequence).

This clonotype was seen a handful of times. The CDR3 protein is CASSLPPDNSPLHF. CDR3 DNA: TGTGCCAGCAGTTTACCTCCGGATAATTCACCCCTCCACTTT. V is TRBV12-3 or TRBV12-4 and J is TRBJ1-6; D gene unclear. Trimming took off 2 bases at V and 5 bases at J, with 7 bases between the two ends. The CDR3 covers 14 residues.

The chain uses TRBV5-1 and TRBJ2-1; tentatively, D is TRBD2 (6 bases). The V gene lost 0 bases and the J gene lost 5 bases, with 12 bases spanning the gap. Germline loops: CDR1 SGHRS, CDR2 YFSETQ. CDR3 length equals 15 residues. The CDR3 here is CASSLGRWGDNEQFF. Here the CDR3 DNA reads TGCGCCAGCAGCTTGGGGAGGTGGGGGGACAATGAGCAGTTCTTC.

The DNA of the CDR3 is TGTGCCAGCAGTGACTCTGTAACGGACGGAGTTAGCGATGGCTACACCTTC. This sequence encodes CASSDSVTDGVSDGYTF. This chain uses TRBV6-4 with TRBJ1-2; D is unclear. Germline V CDR1 and CDR2: MRHNA, SNTAGT. Trimming left V 0 bases short and J 6 bases short, with 20 bases between. CDR3 size: 17 residues.

This chain links TRBV19 with TRBJ1-2, with TRBD1 identical over 7 bases. J gave up 2 bases and V 10 bases, and 10 bases lay outside the gene matches. The CDR3 runs 14 residues. Per the germline V gene, CDR1 is LNHDA and CDR2 is SQIVND (reference sequence). The CDR3 DNA sequence: TGTGCCACCACCGACAGGGTAACGAACTATGGCTACACCTTC. Its protein product is CATTDRVTNYGYTF.

This chain uses TRBV4-1 with TRBJ1-1; no reliable D call. There are 15 residues in the CDR3. Trimming stripped 0 bases from V and 1 base from J, with 9 bases between. The germline V gene has CDR1 MGHRA and CDR2 YSYEKL. The CDR3, as DNA: TGCGCCAGCAGCCAAGAAGCGGGAAGGAACACTGAAGCTTTCTTT. Residues: CASSQEAGRNTEAFF.

This chain joins TRBV11-2 and TRBJ1-4; 7 nucleotides agree with TRBD1. From germline, CDR1 is SGHAT and CDR2 FQNNGV. The CDR3 contains 14 residues. V lost 4 bases to trimming and J lost 4 bases; unmatched junction nucleotides: 3. The CDR3 DNA reads as TGTGCCAGCAGCTCTTCAGGGGGTAATGAAAAACTGTTTTTT. Translated, it gives CASSSSGGNEKLFF.

This rearrangement joins TRBV9 to TRBJ2-7; D gene ambiguous. In germline, CDR1 is SGDLS, CDR2 YYNGEE. The CDR3 is 12 amino acids. Trimming cost V 3 bases and J 6 bases, with 10 bases left between them. CDR3 nucleotides: TGTGCCAGCAGCGCAGGCATGACCGAGCAGTACTTC. Translated: CASSAGMTEQYF.

V usage is TRBV14 and J usage is TRBJ2-5; weak D call: TRBD1 (5 bases). The CDR3 runs to 15 residues. The V gene lost 0 bases and the J gene lost 5 bases, with 13 bases spanning the gap. The germline gives CDR1 SGHDN, CDR2 FVKESK. CDR3 sequence: CASSQEGRLRETQYF. CDR3 nucleotide sequence: TGTGCCAGCAGCCAAGAGGGGCGGCTAAGGGAGACCCAGTACTTC.

V usage is TRBV12-3 or TRBV12-4 and J usage is TRBJ2-7; TRBD2 might be the D (6 bases). With 5 bases removed from V and 3 bases from J, the gap between germline ends came to 14 bases. The CDR3 runs to 14 residues. The CDR3 region has the DNA TGTGCCAGCAGTCACCCCGGGACTGTCTACGAGCAGTACTTC. It encodes CASSHPGTVYEQYF.

This clonotype showed up just a few times. The rearrangement links TRBV12-3 or TRBV12-4 to TRBJ2-3; TRBD2 agrees at 7 bases. There are 15 residues in the CDR3. Trimming took 5 bases from V and 0 from J; bases not matched to a gene: 5. In nucleotides, the CDR3 is TGTGCCAGCAGTGGGAGGGAGGATAGCACAGATACGCAGTATTTT. It translates to CASSGREDSTDTQYF.

In its sample, this clonotype was seen a few times. The chain has TRBV4-3 and TRBJ2-2; D uncertain. Germline V gives CDR1 LGHNA, CDR2 YSLEER. Trimming removed 3 bases from V and 4 bases from J, with 12 bases in between. CDR3 length: 15 amino acids. Here the CDR3 reads CASSQAWTVTGELFF. CDR3 sequence (DNA): TGCGCCAGCAGCCAGGCCTGGACGGTCACCGGGGAGCTGTTTTTT.

The rearrangement links TRBV7-2 to TRBJ2-3; the D call may be TRBD1 or TRBD2 (5 bases each). The length of the CDR3 is 14 residues. Germline-derived CDR1 and CDR2 are SGHTA and FQGNSA. The V gene lost 5 bases and the J gene lost 4 bases, with 13 bases spanning the gap. CDR3 loop: CASSLGAGPDTQYF. The CDR3, as DNA: TGTGCCAGCAGCCTGGGAGCAGGGCCAGATACGCAGTATTTT.

This sequence joins TRBV12-3 or TRBV12-4 and TRBJ2-1, with TRBD1 matching over 10 bases. The CDR3 is made up of 14 amino acids. With 3 bases clipped from V and 9 bases from J, the junction kept 5 bases outside the gene matches. This chain's CDR3 is CASSLRDRGSEQFF. For the CDR3, the DNA is TGTGCCAGCAGTTTGAGGGACAGGGGAAGTGAGCAGTTCTTC.

This clonotype showed up just a few times. This sequence joins TRBV7-9 and TRBJ2-1; D call uncertain. V lost 1 base and J 3 bases, leaving 7 bases between the germline ends. The CDR3 runs 14 residues. Per germline, CDR1 SEHNR and CDR2 FQNEAQ (reference sequence). The DNA of the CDR3 is TGTGCCAGCAGCTTAGGGCCGGGCTACAATGAGCAGTTCTTC. Its translation: CASSLGPGYNEQFF.

The rearrangement uses TRBV7-2 and TRBJ2-3; the match to TRBD1 covers 8 bases. Germline V CDR1 and CDR2: SGHTA, FQGNSA. The ends lost 7 bases at V and 3 bases at J; junction bases unmatched: 12. This CDR3 has 16 residues. CDR3 bases: TGTGCCAGCACCCAGGGCGGGACAGGTCATACAGATACGCAGTATTTT. Translation gives CASTQGGTGHTDTQYF.

This clonotype was observed many times. The chain carries TRBV7-2 and TRBJ1-1; 7 bases agree with TRBD1. The CDR3 totals 13 residues. J was trimmed by 8 bases and V by 5 bases; bases with no gene match: 8. CDR1 and CDR2 (germline): SGHTA, FQGNSA. The CDR3 DNA is TGTGCCAGCAGCCCCGACAGGGTGCAGGAAGCTTTCTTT. Translating gives CASSPDRVQEAFF.

This sequence joins TRBV11-3 and TRBJ2-1, with a tentative D call TRBD2 (5 bases). The germline V and J ends were trimmed by 5 bases and 7 bases, with 12 bases remaining between them. The germline V gene has CDR1 SGHNT and CDR2 YENEEA. The CDR3 consists of 13 residues. CDR3 nucleotides: TGTGCCAGCAGCCCGATGGACTGGAATGAGCAGTTCTTC. Amino acid sequence: CASSPMDWNEQFF. Together with reference TRBV11-3 and TRBJ2-1, the CDR3 gives the full variable domain: EAGVVQSPRYKIIEKKQPVAFWCNPISGHNTLYWYLQNLGQGPELLIRYENEEAVDDSQLPKDRFSAERLKGVDSTLKIQPAELGDSAVYLCASSPMDWNEQFFGPGTRLTVL.